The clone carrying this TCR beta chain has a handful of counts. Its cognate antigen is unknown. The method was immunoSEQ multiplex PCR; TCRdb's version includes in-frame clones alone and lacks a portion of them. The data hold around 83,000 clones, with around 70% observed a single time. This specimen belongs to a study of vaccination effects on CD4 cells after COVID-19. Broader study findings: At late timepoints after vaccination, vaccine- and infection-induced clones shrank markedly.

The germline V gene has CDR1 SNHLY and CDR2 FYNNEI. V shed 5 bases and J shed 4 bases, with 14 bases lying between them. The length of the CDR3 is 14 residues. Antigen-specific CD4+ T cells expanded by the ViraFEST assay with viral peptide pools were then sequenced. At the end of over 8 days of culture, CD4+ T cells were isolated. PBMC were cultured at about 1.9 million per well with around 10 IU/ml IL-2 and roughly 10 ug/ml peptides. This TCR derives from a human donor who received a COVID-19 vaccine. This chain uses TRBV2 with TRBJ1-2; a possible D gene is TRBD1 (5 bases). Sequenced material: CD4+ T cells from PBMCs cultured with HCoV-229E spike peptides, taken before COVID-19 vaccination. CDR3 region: CASSSTTARYGYTF. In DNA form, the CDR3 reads TGTGCCAGCAGTTCGACGACAGCCCGCTATGGCTACACCTTC.